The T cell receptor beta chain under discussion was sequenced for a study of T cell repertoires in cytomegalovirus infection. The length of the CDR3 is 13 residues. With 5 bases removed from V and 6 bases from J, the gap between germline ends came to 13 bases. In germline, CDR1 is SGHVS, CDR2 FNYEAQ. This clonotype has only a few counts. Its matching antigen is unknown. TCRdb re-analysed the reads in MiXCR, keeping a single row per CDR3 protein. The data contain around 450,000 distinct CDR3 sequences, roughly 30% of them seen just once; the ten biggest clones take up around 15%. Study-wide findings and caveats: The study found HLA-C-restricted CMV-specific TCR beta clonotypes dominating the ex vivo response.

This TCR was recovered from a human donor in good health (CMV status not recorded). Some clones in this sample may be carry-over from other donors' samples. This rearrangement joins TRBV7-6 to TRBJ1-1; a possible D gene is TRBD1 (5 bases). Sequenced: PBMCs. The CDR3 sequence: CASSRSQGAEAFF. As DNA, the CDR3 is TGTGCCAGCAGCAGAAGCCAGGGAGCTGAAGCTTTCTTT. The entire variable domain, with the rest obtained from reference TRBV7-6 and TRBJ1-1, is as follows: GAGVSQSPRYKVTKRGQDVALRCDPISGHVSLYWYRQALGQGPEFLTYFNYEAQQDKSGLPNDRFSAERPEGSISTLTIQRTEQRDSAMYRCASSRSQGAEAFFGQGTRLTVV.